A single sample is the source of the 14 T cell receptor beta chains below, sequenced in a study of T cell clonality in common variable immunodeficiency. Clones were sequenced by immunoSEQ multiplex PCR, and TCRdb holds only the in-frame ones, with some missing. The profile covers tens of thousands of clones, none occurring a single time. Sequenced: peripheral blood mononuclear cells. The origin of the receptors is a person aged 18 to 70 in good health.

This clone was recorded at least ten times. The missing CDR3 end, 3 residues past where the read stops, is filled in from the germline J gene. The chain uses TRBV7-9 and TRBJ1-1; D is unclear. CDR3 length: 13 residues. V was shortened by 2 bases and J by 7 bases, with 11 bases between the two germline ends. Germline CDR1 and CDR2: SEHNR and FQNEAQ (reference sequence). The sequenced part of the CDR3 DNA is TGTGCCAGCAGCTTAACGCCACTAGATGAA. This encodes CASSLTPLDE. The CDR3 as a whole reads CASSLTPLDEAFF. Together with reference TRBV7-9 and TRBJ1-1, the CDR3 gives the full variable domain: DTGVSQNPRHKITKRGQNVTFRCDPISEHNRLYWYRQTLGQGPEFLTYFQNEAQLEKSRLLSDRFSAERPKGSFSTLEIQRTEQGDSAMYLCASSLTPLDEAFFGQGTRLTVV.

In this sample, this clone turned up many times. The read stops 3 residues short of the end of the CDR3; the missing end is completed from the germline J gene. The chain is built from TRBV20-1 and TRBJ1-6; no firm D call. Between the trimmed V and J ends, which lost 1 base and 2 bases, there was a span of 12 bases. The V gene's germline CDR1 is DFQATT and CDR2 SNEGSKA (reference sequence). The CDR3 is 16 residues long. CDR3 region: CSARVRKRPYNSPLHF. Incomplete CDR3 DNA: TGCAGTGCTAGAGTCAGGAAGAGACCCTATAATTCACCC.

This clone was observed many times. A junction end diverges from the germline sequence, so it may reflect a read error. The sequenced fragment ends 3 residues before the CDR3 boundary, so the rest is inferred from the germline J gene. The chain is built from TRBV4-2 and TRBJ2-1; TRBD2 agrees at 9 bases. Germline V gene sequence: CDR1 LGHNA, CDR2 YNFKEQ. This CDR3 is built from 17 residues. Here the CDR3 reads CASSYGSGRSVRNEQFF. The part of the CDR3 DNA that was read is TGCGCCAGCAGTTACGGTAGCGGGAGATCTGTTAGGAATGAG.

A remark on this clone: The read ends 3 residues before the CDR3 terminus; that terminus is restored from the germline J gene. The rearrangement joins TRBV6-2 or TRBV6-3 to TRBJ2-7; maybe TRBD1 (6 bases). CDR3 length equals 12 residues. The germline gives CDR1 MNHEY, CDR2 SVGEGT. Trimming cost V 7 bases and J 0 bases, with 7 bases left between them. The CDR3 sequence is CASKGDSYEQYF. The part of the CDR3 DNA that was read is TGTGCCAGCAAGGGGGACTCCTACGAG.

Many counts were recorded for this clone. The observed sequence ends 3 residues before the CDR3 terminus, with the missing tail filled in from the germline J gene. V usage is TRBV18 and J usage is TRBJ2-7; D may be TRBD1 (5 bases). This CDR3 has 13 residues. V was cut by 2 bases and J by 4 bases, with 9 bases left in between. From germline, CDR1 is KGHSH and CDR2 LQKENI. CDR3 DNA (partial): TGTGCCAGCTCACCAAGGGCAGGGTACGAG. Residues: CASSPRAGYE. From start to end, the CDR3 is CASSPRAGYEQYF.

Ten or more counts support this clone. The CDR3 end lies 3 residues beyond the end of the read and is filled in from the germline J gene. The rearrangement links TRBV7-3 to TRBJ2-3; 12 nucleotides align to TRBD2. The CDR3 has 16 residues. V gave up 5 bases and J gave up 1 base; unmatched junction bases: 4. Germline CDR1 and CDR2: SGHTA and FQGTGA. CDR3 sequence reads: CASSPGLAGRTDTQYF. CDR3 DNA, as far as it was read: TGTGCCAGCAGCCCAGGACTAGCGGGACGCACAGATACG.

This clone appeared many times. Coverage ceases 3 residues before the CDR3 finishes, and the germline J gene fills in the end. The chain has TRBV28 and TRBJ2-7; tentative D call: TRBD1 (6 bases). Trimming removed 7 bases at V and 0 bases at J, with 10 bases between. The V gene's germline CDR1 is MDHEN and CDR2 SYDVKM. The CDR3 spans 13 residues. The sequenced part of the CDR3 DNA is TGTGCCAGCACCTCGGACAGCTCCTACGAG. Amino acids: CASTSDSSYE. In full, the CDR3 reads CASTSDSSYEQYF. The whole variable domain, remainder taken from reference TRBV28 and TRBJ2-7, is DVKVTQSSRYLVKRTGEKVFLECVQDMDHENMFWYRQDPGLGLRLIYFSYDVKMKEKGDIPEGYSVSREKKERFSLILESASTNQTSMYLCASTSDSSYEQYFGPGTRLTVT.

This clone occurred many times. The sequence runs out 3 residues before the end of the CDR3; the remainder is reconstructed from the germline J gene. The genes are TRBV12-3 or TRBV12-4 and TRBJ2-7, with 8 bases fitting TRBD1. The V segment lost 4 bases and the J segment 6 bases; nucleotides outside the gene matches: 8. CDR3 size: 14 residues. This CDR3 reads CASSSGQGLSEQYF. Partial CDR3 DNA: TGTGCCAGCAGTTCCGGACAGGGACTTAGCGAG.

This clone was seen many times. The sequenced fragment ends 3 residues before the CDR3 boundary, so the rest is inferred from the germline J gene. The gene calls are TRBV15 and TRBJ1-5; TRBD1 might be the D (5 bases). The V end was cut by 0 bases, the J end by 5 bases, with 8 bases between. The CDR3 consists of 14 residues. Germline V lookup: CDR1 LNHNV, CDR2 YYDKDF (reference sequence). The CDR3 protein is CATSREGDDQPQHF. The sequenced CDR3 bases are TGTGCCACCAGCAGAGAAGGGGATGATCAGCCC.

This clone has ten or more counts. Sequencing ends 3 residues short of the CDR3 end; the germline J gene provides the rest. V gene TRBV29-1 combines with J gene TRBJ2-1; 9 bases are a match to TRBD2. The CDR3 consists of 14 residues. Germline V gene lookup returns CDR1 SQVTM and CDR2 ANQGSEA. The trim removed 4 bases at V and 9 bases at J, leaving 10 bases unmatched. The part of the CDR3 DNA that was read is TGCAGCGTTGGGTCACTAGCGGGTGCGGGTGAG. This gives the protein CSVGSLAGAGE. The full CDR3 protein reads CSVGSLAGAGEQFF.

At least ten counts were recorded for this clone. The read terminates 3 residues ahead of where the CDR3 ends, so the germline J gene completes it. The chain uses TRBV5-1 and TRBJ2-1; D call uncertain. Trimming took 0 bases from V and 4 from J, leaving 11 bases between them. CDR3 size: 15 residues. The germline CDR1 and CDR2 sequences are SGHRS and YFSETQ. The DNA read from the CDR3 is TGCGCCAGCAGCTTGGATGGTACTAATTACAATGAG. This codes for CASSLDGTNYNE. The entire CDR3 protein reads CASSLDGTNYNEQFF.

This clone was seen at least ten times. The read ends 3 residues shy of where the CDR3 ends; the end is completed using the germline J gene. The chain couples TRBV6-2 or TRBV6-3 to TRBJ2-1; 7 bases line up with TRBD2. CDR1 and CDR2 (germline): MNHEY, SVGEGT. The CDR3 loop spans 14 amino acids. The trim removed 7 bases at V and 0 bases at J, leaving 3 bases unmatched. CDR3: CASTGTNSYNEQFF. Partial CDR3 DNA: TGTGCCAGCACCGGGACTAACTCCTACAATGAG.

Many counts were recorded for this clone. The CDR3 DNA, read in part, is TGTGCTAGTGGTTTGGACAGGGTGCCC. This sequence encodes CASGLDRVP. The entire CDR3 is CASGLDRVPQHF. This chain connects TRBV12-5 to TRBJ1-5; the D gene is possibly TRBD1 (6 bases). The read comes to an end 3 residues before the CDR3 does, leaving the germline J gene to fill in the end. V gave up 1 base and J gave up 9 bases, with 7 bases separating them. From germline, CDR1 is LGHNT and CDR2 FRNRAP. The CDR3 runs 12 residues.

This clone has at least ten counts. The germline gene is not matched at one end of the junction; a read error may be the cause. The observed sequence ends 3 residues before the CDR3 terminus, with the missing tail filled in from the germline J gene. The genes are TRBV4-2 and TRBJ2-1; D remains unclear. The CDR3 loop spans 13 amino acids. Germline assignment: CDR1 LGHNA and CDR2 YNFKEQ. CDR3 loop: CASSQGVNNEQFF. CDR3 bases read: TGCGCCAGCAGCCAAGGTGTCAACAATGAG.